Listed below are T cell receptor beta chains from one sample, sequenced in a study of T cells in localized non-small cell lung cancer. The data were produced by immunoSEQ multiplex PCR, yet TCRdb's version contains in-frame clones alone and is incomplete. This table holds 35,000 to 45,000 clones, around 86% found once. The material was peripheral blood, obtained before any cancer treatment. The receptors shown here come from a woman aged 18 to 55 with stage III lung adenocarcinoma. The CDR3 runs from the conserved cysteine through the conserved F or W. The order of the fields is V gene, clone size, D gene, J gene, CDR3 DNA, CDR3 protein. A D gene is named only where the DNA matches it firmly. For some rows the clone size is stated as once, few or many, or as a class when expanded; others skip it.

V gene: TRBV5-4; clone size: -; D gene: TRBD1; J gene: TRBJ2-5; CDR3 DNA: TGTGCCAGCAGCTCCGGGACAGGGGGCGCGGAGACCCAGTACTTC; CDR3 protein: CASSSGTGGAETQYF
V gene: TRBV5-6; clone size: -; D gene: -; J gene: TRBJ2-1; CDR3 DNA: TGTGCCAGCAGCCTCCTAATGAATGCCCACAATGAGCAGTTCTTC; CDR3 protein: CASSLLMNAHNEQFF
V gene: TRBV19; clone size: medium-sized; D gene: TRBD1; J gene: TRBJ2-2; CDR3 DNA: TGTGCCAGTACCCGGACAGGGTGGGGCGGGGAGCTGTTTTTT; CDR3 protein: CASTRTGWGGELFF
V gene: TRBV19; clone size: few; D gene: -; J gene: TRBJ2-6; CDR3 DNA: TGTGCCAGTAGTATAGGTCGGCGGATGCAAGTCTCTGGGGCCAACGTCCTGACTTTC; CDR3 protein: CASSIGRRMQVSGANVLTF
V gene: TRBV5-4; clone size: -; D gene: TRBD2; J gene: TRBJ2-5; CDR3 DNA: TGTGCCAGCAGCTGGGGGGATGCGGGACTAGCCGAGACCCAGTACTTC; CDR3 protein: CASSWGDAGLAETQYF
V gene: TRBV6-6; clone size: -; D gene: TRBD1; J gene: TRBJ1-1; CDR3 DNA: TGTGCCAGCTTAACAGGGGCCGGGACCACTGAAGCTTTCTTT; CDR3 protein: CASLTGAGTTEAFF
V gene: TRBV7-2; clone size: -; D gene: TRBD1; J gene: TRBJ1-2; CDR3 DNA: TGTGCCAGCAGACCCGGGACAGGGGGCTATGGCTACACCTTC; CDR3 protein: CASRPGTGGYGYTF
V gene: TRBV7-3; clone size: -; D gene: TRBD1; J gene: TRBJ2-2; CDR3 DNA: TGTGCCAGCAGCTTAGGGACAGCTACGAACACCGGGGAGCTGTTTTTT; CDR3 protein: CASSLGTATNTGELFF
V gene: TRBV2; clone size: few; D gene: -; J gene: TRBJ1-5; CDR3 DNA: TGTGCCAGCAGTGGGGACAATCAGCCCCAGCATTTT; CDR3 protein: CASSGDNQPQHF
V gene: TRBV15; clone size: -; D gene: -; J gene: TRBJ2-1; CDR3 DNA: TGTGCCACCAGCAGAGACGGGGGCTTCTTCTACAATGAGCAGTTCTTC; CDR3 protein: CATSRDGGFFYNEQFF
V gene: TRBV27; clone size: -; D gene: -; J gene: TRBJ1-6; CDR3 DNA: TGTGCCAGCAGTTTATCTGCCAGGGCGTCCTATAATTCACCCCTCCACTTT; CDR3 protein: CASSLSARASYNSPLHF
V gene: TRBV27; clone size: once; D gene: -; J gene: TRBJ1-3; CDR3 DNA: TGTGCCAGCAGTTTAGTCCCAGGGAACACCATATATTTT; CDR3 protein: CASSLVPGNTIYF
V gene: TRBV12-5; clone size: -; D gene: -; J gene: TRBJ1-5; CDR3 DNA: TGTGCTAGTGCCACGGGACCGGGGGAACAGCCCCAGCATTTT; CDR3 protein: CASATGPGEQPQHF
V gene: TRBV27; clone size: -; D gene: -; J gene: TRBJ1-5; CDR3 DNA: TGTGCCAGCAGTTTTGGGGTCAGCAATCAGCCCCAGCATTTT; CDR3 protein: CASSFGVSNQPQHF
V gene: TRBV21-1; clone size: -; D gene: -; J gene: TRBJ2-1; CDR3 DNA: TGTGCCAGCAGCAAACAGGGGGCGAGGTACAATGAGCAGTTCTTC; CDR3 protein: CASSKQGARYNEQFF
V gene: TRBV7-8; clone size: -; D gene: -; J gene: TRBJ1-1; CDR3 DNA: TGTGCCAGCAGCTCCCGCCCAGGGATGAACACTGAAGCTTTCTTT; CDR3 protein: CASSSRPGMNTEAFF
V gene: TRBV5-4; clone size: -; D gene: -; J gene: TRBJ2-7; CDR3 DNA: TGTGCCAGCAGCTTGCAGGCCTCCTACGAGCAGTACTTC; CDR3 protein: CASSLQASYEQYF